The 20 T cell receptor beta chains below come from one sample, sequenced in a study of blood T cell repertoires in COVID-19. Profiled with immunoSEQ multiplex PCR; TCRdb holds only in-frame clones, not every one. The sample has 170,000 or so clones; roughly 83% are singletons. The sequencing input was peripheral blood. These receptors all stem from a man aged 18 to 30 with active or convalescent COVID-19.

The chain is built from TRBV6-5 and TRBJ2-7; 8 bases line up with TRBD2. After removal of 1 base from V and 8 bases from J, the junction contained 7 bases not matched to a gene. The CDR3 runs to 14 residues. CDR1 and CDR2 (germline): MNHEY, SVGAGI. Here the CDR3 reads CASSYYPGGPQQYF. Here the CDR3 DNA reads TGTGCCAGCAGTTACTATCCGGGAGGGCCCCAGCAGTACTTC.

V and J are TRBV3-1 (or the pseudogene TRBV3-2) and TRBJ1-1; D unclear. V was trimmed by 2 bases and J by 0 bases, leaving 7 bases between them. The CDR3 is 14 amino acids. CDR1 is LGHDT and CDR2 is YNNKEL in the germline V gene (reference sequence). The CDR3 is CASSQSLVNTEAFF. The DNA of the CDR3 is TGTGCCAGCAGCCAAAGCCTAGTGAACACTGAAGCTTTCTTT.

The V call is TRBV28, the J call TRBJ2-1; possible D gene TRBD2, 6 bases. Trimming shortened V by 2 bases and J by 3 bases, and 11 bases separated the two germline ends. This CDR3 has 15 amino acids. Germline V gene lookup returns CDR1 MDHEN and CDR2 SYDVKM. In DNA, the CDR3 is TGTGCCAGCAGTTTACGGGGGAGTGGCTACAATGAGCAGTTCTTC. This translates into CASSLRGSGYNEQFF.

This clone has just a few counts. The chain uses TRBV7-9 and TRBJ2-1, with TRBD2 identical over 9 bases. The CDR3 runs to 15 residues. V shed 5 bases and J 1 base; nucleotides not matched to a gene: 3. From germline, CDR1 is SEHNR and CDR2 FQNEAQ (reference sequence). CDR3 sequence (DNA): TGTGCCAGCAGCCTTAGCGGGAGTTCCTACAATGAGCAGTTCTTC. Residues: CASSLSGSSYNEQFF.

In its sample, this clone was seen a few times. The chain recombines TRBV5-1 with TRBJ2-4, with 11 nucleotides matching TRBD1. Unmatched junction bases numbered 7, after V lost 0 bases and J lost 2 bases. From germline, CDR1 is SGHRS and CDR2 YFSETQ. CDR3 size: 18 residues. The CDR3 region is CASSLGGTGGDPKNIQYF. The CDR3 DNA is TGCGCCAGCAGCTTGGGTGGGACAGGGGGTGATCCCAAAAACATTCAGTACTTC.

This rearrangement joins TRBV2 to TRBJ1-5; unclear D gene. Germline V gene sequence: CDR1 SNHLY, CDR2 FYNNEI. The CDR3 is made up of 14 amino acids. The V end was cut by 3 bases, the J end by 0 bases, with 6 bases between. The CDR3 DNA reads as TGTGCCAGCAGTGACAGTTATAGCAATCAGCCCCAGCATTTT. Protein sequence: CASSDSYSNQPQHF.

The chain couples TRBV3-1 (or the pseudogene TRBV3-2) to TRBJ1-1; D remains ambiguous. The length of the CDR3 is 15 residues. V was cut by 4 bases and J by 2 bases, with 14 bases left in between. The germline gives CDR1 LGHDT, CDR2 YNNKEL (reference sequence). The CDR3 region is CASSPSDRINTEAFF. For the CDR3, the DNA is TGTGCCAGCAGCCCAAGCGACCGGATTAACACTGAAGCTTTCTTT.

V and J are TRBV18 and TRBJ1-2, with a possible D match to TRBD1 (6 bases). The CDR3 consists of 18 residues. Trimming left V 3 bases short and J 1 base short, with 21 bases between. Germline V CDR1 and CDR2: KGHSH, LQKENI. The CDR3 nucleotides read TGTGCCAGCTCACCTGTGGTCTCACTCGGGACAAATAACTATGGCTACACCTTC. Translating gives CASSPVVSLGTNNYGYTF.

V is TRBV6-6 and J is TRBJ1-4; D remains ambiguous. Germline assignment: CDR1 MNHNY and CDR2 SVGAGI (reference sequence). With 2 bases removed from V and 4 bases from J, the gap between germline ends came to 8 bases. CDR3 length: 14 amino acids. This CDR3 reads CASSYSGYNEKLFF. CDR3 DNA: TGTGCCAGCAGTTACAGCGGGTATAATGAAAAACTGTTTTTT.

The J gene is TRBJ1-6, the V gene TRBV5-1; TRBD1 aligns across 7 bases. This CDR3 is 14 amino acids long. Germline V CDR1 and CDR2: SGHRS, YFSETQ. The V segment lost 5 bases and the J segment 7 bases; nucleotides outside the gene matches: 6. The CDR3 bases are TGCGCCAGCAGGGGTGGGACAGTAAATTCACCCCTCCACTTT. Its translation is CASRGGTVNSPLHF. Drawing the rest from reference TRBV5-1 and TRBJ1-6, the complete variable domain is KAGVTQTPRYLIKTRGQQVTLSCSPISGHRSVSWYQQTPGQGLQFLFEYFSETQRNKGNFPGRFSGRQFSNSRSEMNVSTLELGDSALYLCASRGGTVNSPLHFGNGTRLTVT.

This chain uses TRBV5-1 with TRBJ2-1, with TRBD2 identical over 8 bases. J lost 6 bases, V lost 4 bases, and 3 bases had no gene match. Germline V lookup: CDR1 SGHRS, CDR2 YFSETQ. This CDR3 is built from 13 residues. Here the CDR3 reads CASSRGGVNEQFF. CDR3 in DNA: TGCGCCAGCAGCCGGGGGGGCGTCAATGAGCAGTTCTTC.

V gene TRBV12-3 or TRBV12-4 combines with J gene TRBJ1-6, with D maybe TRBD1 (6 bases). V shed 5 bases and J shed 4 bases, with 6 bases lying between them. This CDR3 has 13 amino acids. The CDR3 loop reads CASSQGYNSPLHF. DNA for the CDR3: TGTGCCAGCAGTCAGGGGTATAATTCACCCCTCCACTTT.

Of note for this clone: A much larger clone lies a single base off, so this may be a read error. The V gene is TRBV23-1, the J gene TRBJ2-3; 12 bases are shared with TRBD2. TRBV23-1 has ORF status, its function being uncertain. This CDR3 has 15 amino acids. V lost 5 bases to trimming and J lost 0 bases; unmatched junction nucleotides: 0. For the CDR3, the DNA is TGCGCCAGCAGTGGGACTAGCGGGAGCACAGATACGCAGTATTTT. It specifies CASSGTSGSTDTQYF.

This chain links TRBV2 with TRBJ1-5; 8 bases match TRBD1. The V gene end was trimmed by 1 base and the J gene end by 4 bases; junction bases not matched to a gene: 3. Germline V gives CDR1 SNHLY, CDR2 FYNNEI. The CDR3 is 15 amino acids. CDR3 DNA: TGTGCCAGCAGTGAAGATACAGGGGGAAATCAGCCCCAGCATTTT. Translated, it gives CASSEDTGGNQPQHF.

The chain is built from TRBV27 and TRBJ1-5; D not resolved. Germline loops: CDR1 MNHEY, CDR2 SMNVEV (reference sequence). The CDR3 runs 13 residues. The V end lost 0 bases, the J end lost 4 bases, and 4 bases lay between the germline ends. CDR3 sequence (DNA): TGTGCCAGCAGTTTATCCCAGAATCAGCCCCAGCATTTT. Protein sequence: CASSLSQNQPQHF.

The V call is TRBV19, the J call TRBJ1-1; D possibly corresponds to TRBD1 (5 bases). Looked up from germline, CDR1 is LNHDA and CDR2 is SQIVND (reference sequence). The CDR3 has 14 amino acids. V lost 3 bases, J lost 0 bases, and 8 bases lay in between. CDR3 nucleotides: TGTGCCAGTAGTATCCGGGGGGTGAACACTGAAGCTTTCTTT. Residues: CASSIRGVNTEAFF.

The chain recombines TRBV7-2 with TRBJ1-1, with D unclear. Trimming removed 2 bases from V and 0 bases from J, with 10 bases in between. The CDR3 extends over 15 amino acids. Per the germline V gene, CDR1 is SGHTA and CDR2 is FQGNSA. CDR3 sequence reads: CASSLRPGVNTEAFF. The DNA for the CDR3 is TGTGCCAGCAGCTTAAGGCCAGGCGTGAACACTGAAGCTTTCTTT.

CDR3 region: CASSLNRGSSGNTIYF. Written as DNA, the CDR3 is TGTGCCAGCAGCTTGAACAGGGGTTCTTCGGGAAACACCATATATTTT. This chain connects TRBV5-4 to TRBJ1-3, with 7 bases fitting TRBD1. CDR1 and CDR2 from the germline V gene are SGHNT and YYREEE (reference sequence). CDR3 length: 16 residues. V lost 1 base to trimming and J lost 4 bases; unmatched junction nucleotides: 8.

The chain joins TRBV28 to TRBJ1-4; 7 nucleotides align to TRBD1. J gave up 4 bases and V 10 bases, and 12 bases lay outside the gene matches. Germline V gene sequence: CDR1 MDHEN, CDR2 SYDVKM. The CDR3 has 15 amino acids. The CDR3 here is CATYPGGSLNEKLFF. The CDR3 coding sequence is TGTGCCACATACCCAGGGGGGTCCCTTAATGAAAAACTGTTTTTT.

The J gene is TRBJ2-7, the V gene TRBV19; a possible D gene is TRBD2 (6 bases). V was cut by 2 bases and J by 3 bases, with 14 bases left in between. CDR1 and CDR2 from the germline V gene are LNHDA and SQIVND (reference sequence). This CDR3 comprises 15 residues. CDR3 loop: CASSITRQEGYEQYF. In nucleotides, the CDR3 is TGTGCCAGTAGTATAACAAGGCAGGAGGGCTACGAGCAGTACTTC.